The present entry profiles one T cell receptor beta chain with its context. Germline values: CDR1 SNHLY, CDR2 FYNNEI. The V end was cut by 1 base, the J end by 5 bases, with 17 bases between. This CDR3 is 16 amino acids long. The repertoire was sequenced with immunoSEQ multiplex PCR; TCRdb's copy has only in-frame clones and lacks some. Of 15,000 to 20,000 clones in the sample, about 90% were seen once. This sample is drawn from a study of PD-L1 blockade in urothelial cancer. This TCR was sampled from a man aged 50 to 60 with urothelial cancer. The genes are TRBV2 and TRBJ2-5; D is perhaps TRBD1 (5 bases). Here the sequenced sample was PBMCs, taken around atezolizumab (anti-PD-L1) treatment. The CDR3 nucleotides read TGTGCCAGCAGTGAAGTGGCAGGGTACGGTACGGAGACCCAGTACTTC. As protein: CASSEVAGYGTETQYF.